This TCR beta chain stems from a study of blood T cells in healthy people across ages. Then a second PCR, running roughly 7 to 11 cycles, was carried out with a sample-barcoded 5' primer and a J-beta primer mix. TCRdb reprocessed the 5' RACE reads via MiXCR and lists one record per CDR3 protein. In the table there are about 1.4 million distinct CDR3 sequences, roughly 60% of which are singletons. Roughly 9.8 milliliters of peripheral blood were drawn from each donor. This CDR3 region has 16 residues. Germline V gives CDR1 SGHAT, CDR2 FQNNGV. Deletions cut 1 base from V and 2 bases from J, with 9 bases between.

V is TRBV11-2 and J is TRBJ2-6; D might be TRBD2 (6 bases). This clonotype originated in a man aged 18-30 years in good health. Material: blood. The CDR3 loop reads CASSLVTGAGANVLTF. DNA of the CDR3: TGTGCCAGCAGCTTAGTAACGGGGGCTGGGGCCAACGTCCTGACTTTC.